The TCR beta chain described here comes from a study of OX40 agonist ivuxolimab in advanced cancers. Looking at the study overall: Earlier treatment with anti-PD-1, anti-PD-L1 or anti-CTLA-4 was permitted, and under 50% had received some.

Here immunoSEQ multiplex PCR was the method, and the copy in TCRdb shows in-frame clones only, minus some. The sample has more than 50,000 clones, roughly 79% seen once. From germline, CDR1 is SGHTA and CDR2 FQGTGA. The length of the CDR3 is 14 residues. The V end was cut by 4 bases, the J end by 0 bases, with 4 bases between. Patients were excluded for autoimmune disease history or systemic immunosuppression. This sequence originates from an adult with an advanced solid tumor such as melanoma, head and neck, liver or kidney cancer. Sequenced material: CD4+ or CD8+ T cells sorted from blood, taken in a trial of the OX40 agonist ivuxolimab. The chain links TRBV7-3 to TRBJ2-6; D is ambiguous. CDR3 protein: CASSSSSGANVLTF. DNA for the CDR3: TGTGCCAGCAGCTCAAGCTCTGGGGCCAACGTCCTGACTTTC.